Here is one T cell receptor beta chain with its context. The sample comes from a study of blood T cell repertoires in COVID-19. Overall study context: Acute and convalescent COVID-19 specimens originated in the United States, Italy and Spain. Sample material is recorded as cDNA or gDNA derived from T cells, B-cell-depleted T cells, or PBMCs.

Per the authors' pipeline: Estimation of nucleated cell counts was performed using reference gene primer amplification. The table came from immunoSEQ multiplex PCR; TCRdb's copy has only in-frame clones and leaves some out. The DNA was the basis for D and trimming; V, J and clone size are from that table. The data show 100,000 to 150,000 clones, 69% seen once. The source is a woman between 65 and 79 years old with acute or convalescent COVID-19. Sequencing was carried out using peripheral blood.

CDR3: CAIRISDSGSGNTIYF. CDR3 nucleotide sequence: TGTGCCATCAGAATCTCGGACAGCGGCTCTGGAAACACCATATATTTT. The rearrangement uses TRBV10-3 and TRBJ1-3; weak D call: TRBD1 (6 bases). This CDR3 comprises 16 residues. CDR1 and CDR2 (germline): ENHRY, SYGVKD. Trimming removed 6 bases at V and 0 bases at J, with 15 bases between.